This T cell receptor beta chain originates from a study of blood T cell repertoires in COVID-19. The overall study: Donors in the United States, Italy and Spain gave samples during acute or convalescent COVID-19. The analysed material was cDNA or gDNA that came from T cells, B-cell-depleted T cells, or PBMCs.

V shed 5 bases and J 4 bases; nucleotides not matched to a gene: 8. The CDR3 spans 16 residues. CDR1 is SGHTA, CDR2 FQGTGA, per germline. Authors' methods: The authors estimated nucleated cell counts from reference gene primer amplification. Data came from immunoSEQ multiplex PCR; TCRdb stores just in-frame clones and leaves some out. The V and J calls and the clone size are those of that table, but D and trimming were determined from the DNA. The sample lists 75,000 to 95,000 clones, 88% occurring once. This sequence joins TRBV7-3 and TRBJ2-2; the match to TRBD2 covers 9 bases. Sequenced material: peripheral blood. This receptor was taken from a man in his forties or fifties with active COVID-19. The CDR3 is CASSAQGLASTGELFF. The DNA for the CDR3 is TGTGCCAGCAGCGCCCAGGGACTAGCCTCCACCGGGGAGCTGTTTTTT.